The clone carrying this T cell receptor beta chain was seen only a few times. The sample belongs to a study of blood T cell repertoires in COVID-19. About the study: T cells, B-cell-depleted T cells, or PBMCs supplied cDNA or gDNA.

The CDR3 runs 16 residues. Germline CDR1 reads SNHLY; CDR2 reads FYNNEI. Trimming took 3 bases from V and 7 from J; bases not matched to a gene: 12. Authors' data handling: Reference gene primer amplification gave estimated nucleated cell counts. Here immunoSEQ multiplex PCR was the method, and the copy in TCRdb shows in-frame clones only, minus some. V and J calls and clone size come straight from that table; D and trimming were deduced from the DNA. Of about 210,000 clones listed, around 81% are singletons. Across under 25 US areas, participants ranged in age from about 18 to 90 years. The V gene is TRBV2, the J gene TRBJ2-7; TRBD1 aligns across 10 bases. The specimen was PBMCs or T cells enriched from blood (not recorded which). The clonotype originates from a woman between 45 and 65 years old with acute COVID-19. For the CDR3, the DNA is TGTGCCAGCAGTGATACGGCTGGGACAGGGGCGGGAGAGCAGTACTTC. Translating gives CASSDTAGTGAGEQYF.